Below, one T cell receptor beta chain is given with its context. With random hexamers, about 0.45 to 1 ug RNA was reverse transcribed. TCRdb analysed the immunoSEQ multiplex PCR reads with MiXCR anew, one entry per CDR3 protein. The profile shows over 80,000 distinct CDR3 sequences, about 94% of them singletons. This sample stems from a study of CD8 T cells in Susac syndrome. Between the trimmed V and J ends, which lost 5 bases and 2 bases, there was a span of 21 bases. This CDR3 region has 17 residues. Germline V gene lookup returns CDR1 SEHNR and CDR2 FQNEAQ (reference sequence). The sequence derives from a human donor with Susac syndrome. The sample was CD8+ T cells from PBMCs. V and J are TRBV7-9 and TRBJ2-5, with a tentative D call TRBD2 (8 bases). CDR3 sequence reads: CASSRQGAGGIQETQYF. The CDR3 region has the DNA TGTGCCAGCAGCCGACAGGGCGCGGGGGGCATTCAAGAGACCCAGTACTTC.